A selection of T cell receptor beta chains follows, all from one sample in a study of cytomegalovirus exposure and HLA in healthy donors. Only in-frame clones appear in the TCRdb table, and some are missing; sequencing was by immunoSEQ multiplex PCR. The sample lists around 170,000 clones; 78% were seen once. The sample comprised PBMCs. Receptor source: a male donor in good health and CMV-seronegative. The CDR3 runs from the conserved cysteine through the conserved F or W. D genes are given only for firm matches. Expanded clones are given a class, and other clones once, few, many or no size at all.

size,J,V,D,DNA,CDR3
NA,TRBJ1-2,TRBV6-4,TRBD1,TGTGCCAGCAGTGCCGGGACAGCTAACTATGGCTACACCTTC,CASSAGTANYGYTF
few,TRBJ2-1,TRBV7-3,TRBD2,TGTGCCAGCAGCTTAAGGCTAGCGGGGCGGAATGAGCAGTTCTTC,CASSLRLAGRNEQFF
NA,TRBJ2-7,TRBV28,NA,TGTGCCAGCAGTTCGCCCCGGGAGCAGTACTTC,CASSSPREQYF
NA,TRBJ2-7,TRBV10-3,TRBD2,TGTGCCATTGCCGCCTCTCTAGCGGGTGGTTGGTACGAGCAGTACTTC,CAIAASLAGGWYEQYF
NA,TRBJ1-3,TRBV28,NA,TGTGCCAGCAGTTCCGAGCTGAGCTCTGGAAACACCATATATTTT,CASSSELSSGNTIYF
NA,TRBJ2-3,TRBV6-6,TRBD1,TGTGCCAGCAGTAACAGGGGGGATACGCAGTATTTT,CASSNRGDTQYF
NA,TRBJ2-2,TRBV6-6,TRBD1,TGTGCCAGCAGTTACGAAGGGGGCGCCGGCGGGGAGCTGTTTTTT,CASSYEGGAGGELFF
NA,TRBJ1-2,TRBV2,NA,TGTGCCAGCAGCGCGGACAGTTGGGGTGTCTACACCTTC,CASSADSWGVYTF
NA,TRBJ2-3,TRBV7-8,TRBD2,TGTGCCAGCAGCTTCTCGTTAGCGGGACGTAGCACAGATACGCAGTATTTT,CASSFSLAGRSTDTQYF
NA,TRBJ1-5,TRBV18,NA,TGTGCCAGCTCATCCGCGGTTTTTCAGCCCCAGCATTTT,CASSSAVFQPQHF
once,TRBJ1-1,TRBV6-1,NA,TGTGCCAGCACCAAGACGGGGGGATACACTGAAGCTTTCTTT,CASTKTGGYTEAFF
NA,TRBJ1-2,TRBV30,NA,TGTGCCTGGAGTGTACAAGGCGGGGGGATCAGCTACACCTTC,CAWSVQGGGISYTF
NA,TRBJ2-3,TRBV4-3,NA,TGCGCCAGCAGCCAAGAAGTGCTAGGAACAGATACGCAGTATTTT,CASSQEVLGTDTQYF
NA,TRBJ2-7,TRBV5-1,TRBD1,TGCGCCAGCAGCGGAGAACAGGGGGGAAAGTACTTC,CASSGEQGGKYF
few,TRBJ2-1,TRBV14,NA,TGTGCCAGCAGCCAACGGACCAGGAGGGCACACAATGAGCAGTTCTTC,CASSQRTRRAHNEQFF
NA,TRBJ2-1,TRBV9,TRBD2,TGTGCCAGCAGCGTGTCGGGGGGAGACTACAATGAGCAGTTCTTC,CASSVSGGDYNEQFF
NA,TRBJ1-1,TRBV9,TRBD1,TGTGCCAGCAGCGTAGGAAACAGGGGGCCCTCTGAAGCTTTCTTT,CASSVGNRGPSEAFF
NA,TRBJ1-1,TRBV9,NA,TGTGCCAGCAGCCCCTGGGGGAGGGGAGCTTTCTTT,CASSPWGRGAFF
NA,TRBJ2-7,TRBV28,NA,TGTGCCAGCAGCCCCGAGCGAAGGTACTACGAGCAGTACTTC,CASSPERRYYEQYF
NA,TRBJ1-1,TRBV15,TRBD1,TGTGCCACCAGCCGCGCGACAGGGGCGAACACTGAAGCTTTCTTT,CATSRATGANTEAFF
NA,TRBJ1-5,TRBV28,NA,TGTGCCAGCAGTAGGGGAGGTGAAAATCAGCCCCAGCATTTT,CASSRGGENQPQHF
NA,TRBJ1-1,TRBV4-3,NA,TGCGCCAGCAGCCAAGATTGGCCCGCAAAGGCGGGGGCAGCTTTCTTT,CASSQDWPAKAGAAFF
NA,TRBJ2-2,TRBV7-3,TRBD2,TGTGCCAGCAGCGCTAGCGGGAGCGGGGAGCTGTTTTTT,CASSASGSGELFF
NA,TRBJ2-3,TRBV7-2,TRBD2,TGTGCCAGCAGCTTATCCAGCGGGAGCAATTATTTT,CASSLSSGSNYF
NA,TRBJ2-7,TRBV5-1,TRBD1,TGCGCCAGCAGCTTGGCAGGGGGCTATCGGTCCTACGAGCAGTACTTC,CASSLAGGYRSYEQYF
NA,TRBJ2-2,TRBV13,TRBD2,TGTGCCAGCAGCTCCCGACTAGCGGGGGCCCCGAACACCGGGGAGCTGTTTTTT,CASSSRLAGAPNTGELFF